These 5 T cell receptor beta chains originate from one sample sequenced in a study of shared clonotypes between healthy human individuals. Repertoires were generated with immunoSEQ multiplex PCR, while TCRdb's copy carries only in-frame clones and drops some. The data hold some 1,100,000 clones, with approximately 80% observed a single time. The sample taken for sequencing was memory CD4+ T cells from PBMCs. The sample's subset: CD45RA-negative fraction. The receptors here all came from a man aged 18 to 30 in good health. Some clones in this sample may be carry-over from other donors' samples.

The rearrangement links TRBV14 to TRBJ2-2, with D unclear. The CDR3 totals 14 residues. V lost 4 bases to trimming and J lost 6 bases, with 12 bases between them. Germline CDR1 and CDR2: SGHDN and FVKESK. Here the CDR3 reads CASSPLERAGELFF. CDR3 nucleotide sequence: TGTGCCAGCAGCCCCCTAGAAAGGGCCGGGGAGCTGTTTTTT.

For the CDR3, the DNA is TGTGCCATCCATAAGGGGCCTGAAGCTTTCTTT. It translates to CAIHKGPEAFF. J is TRBJ1-1 and V is TRBV6-6; the D gene is possibly TRBD1 (5 bases). The germline V gene encodes CDR1 MNHNY and CDR2 SVGAGI (reference sequence). The V end was cut by 10 bases, the J end by 6 bases, with 12 bases between. This CDR3 has 11 residues.

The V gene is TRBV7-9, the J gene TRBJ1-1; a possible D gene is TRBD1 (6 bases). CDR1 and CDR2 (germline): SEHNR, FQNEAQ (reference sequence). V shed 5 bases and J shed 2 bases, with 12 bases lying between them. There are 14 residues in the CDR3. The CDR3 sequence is CASSVLQGNTEAFF. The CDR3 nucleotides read TGTGCCAGCAGCGTTCTACAGGGAAACACTGAAGCTTTCTTT.

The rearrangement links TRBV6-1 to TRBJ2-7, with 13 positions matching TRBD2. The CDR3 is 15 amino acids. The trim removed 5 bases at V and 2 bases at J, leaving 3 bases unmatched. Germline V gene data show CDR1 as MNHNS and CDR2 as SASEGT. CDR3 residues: CASSLLAGGTYEQYF. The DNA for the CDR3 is TGTGCCAGCAGTCTACTAGCGGGAGGGACCTACGAGCAGTACTTC.

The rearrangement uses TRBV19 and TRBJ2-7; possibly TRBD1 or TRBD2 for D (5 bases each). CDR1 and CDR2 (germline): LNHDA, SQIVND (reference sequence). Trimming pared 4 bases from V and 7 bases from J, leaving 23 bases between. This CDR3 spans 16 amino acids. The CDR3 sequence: CASSSLTELRGKEQYF. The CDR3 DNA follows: TGTGCCAGTAGTAGCCTGACGGAGCTACGGGGCAAGGAGCAGTACTTC. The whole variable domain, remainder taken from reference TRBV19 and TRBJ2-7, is DGGITQSPKYLFRKEGQNVTLSCEQNLNHDAMYWYRQDPGQGLRLIYYSQIVNDFQKGDIAEGYSVSREKKESFPLTVTSAQKNPTAFYLCASSSLTELRGKEQYFGPGTRLTVT.